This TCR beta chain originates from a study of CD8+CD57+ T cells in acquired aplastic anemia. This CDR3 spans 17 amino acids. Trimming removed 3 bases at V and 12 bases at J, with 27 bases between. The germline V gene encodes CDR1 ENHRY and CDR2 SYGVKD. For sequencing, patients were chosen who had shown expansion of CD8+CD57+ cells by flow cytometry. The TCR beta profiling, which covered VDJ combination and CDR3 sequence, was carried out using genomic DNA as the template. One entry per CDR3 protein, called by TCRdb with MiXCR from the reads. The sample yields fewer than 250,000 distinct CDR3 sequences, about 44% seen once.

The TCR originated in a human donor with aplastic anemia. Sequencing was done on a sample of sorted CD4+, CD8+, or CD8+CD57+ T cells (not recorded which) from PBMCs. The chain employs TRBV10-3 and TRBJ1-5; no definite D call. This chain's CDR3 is CAISDPVPDAIAISQHF. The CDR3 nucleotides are TGTGCCATCAGTGACCCAGTCCCGGACGCTATAGCAATCAGCCAGCATTTT.